The entry below gives a single TCR beta chain sequence along with its context. These data are taken from a study of blood T cell repertoires in COVID-19. Clones were read by immunoSEQ multiplex PCR, and TCRdb kept only the in-frame ones, dropping some. The sample shows about 250,000 clones, around 85% of them seen only once. Germline assignment: CDR1 MNHEY and CDR2 SVGAGI. Trimming shortened V by 4 bases and J by 3 bases, and 16 bases separated the two germline ends. This CDR3 spans 16 amino acids. The TCR sequence derives from an older man with acute or convalescent COVID-19. Sequenced input: peripheral blood. V usage is TRBV6-5 and J usage is TRBJ2-1, with D possibly TRBD1 on 5 matching bases. The CDR3 loop reads CASSSPGAGNYNEQFF. The CDR3 DNA reads as TGTGCCAGCAGTTCCCCTGGGGCAGGTAACTACAATGAGCAGTTCTTC.